This T cell receptor beta chain appears in the sequencing data of a study of blood T cell repertoires in COVID-19. Study summary: Donors in the United States, Italy and Spain gave samples during acute or convalescent COVID-19. The analysed material was cDNA or gDNA that came from T cells, B-cell-depleted T cells, or PBMCs.

In the authors' workflow: Cell counts per sample came from amplifying reference gene primers. The method was immunoSEQ multiplex PCR; TCRdb's version includes in-frame clones alone and lacks a portion of them. V, J and clone size were drawn from that table, and D and trimming were deduced from the DNA. Of around 150,000 clones in the sample, about four fifths were seen once. Trimming cost V 5 bases and J 4 bases; bases outside gene matches: 9. CDR3 length equals 16 residues. CDR1 and CDR2 (germline): SEHNR, FQNEAQ (reference sequence). Sequencing used peripheral blood. This sequence originates from a woman aged 55 to 70 with active or convalescent COVID-19. This chain connects TRBV7-9 to TRBJ2-2; 8 bases match TRBD2. The CDR3 DNA is TGTGCCAGCAGCACTTTTCGGGGGGGTGGCACCGGGGAGCTGTTTTTT. The encoded protein is CASSTFRGGGTGELFF.